These T cell receptor beta chains were read from a single sample in a study of blood T cell repertoires in COVID-19. The protocol was immunoSEQ multiplex PCR, while the TCRdb copy is restricted to in-frame clones and leaves out a portion. The repertoire holds over 60,000 clones, with roughly 82% as singletons. The sequencing sample was made of peripheral blood. These receptors all stem from a woman over 75 with acute or convalescent COVID-19. Both conserved end residues are part of each CDR3. Each record gives: V gene, D gene, CDR3 protein. D genes are given only for firm matches.

TRBV12-3/TRBV12-4,.,CASSYPDSDTQYF
TRBV6-5,.,CASSRVTENTEAFF
TRBV19,.,CASSTPGHTFGYTF
TRBV5-1,TRBD1,CASSPGQVGLYGYTF
TRBV23-1,TRBD1,CAARRGQDHQNTEAFF
TRBV24-1,.,CATSDPGPGQETQYF
TRBV19,.,CASRTGIGNTEAFF
TRBV4-3,.,CASCLVGRGRSTGELFF
TRBV7-6,TRBD2,CASSLAHRVSGRDEQFF
TRBV5-1,.,CASSLFGRTTNTEAFF
TRBV9,.,CASSVAGYTDTQYF
TRBV12-3/TRBV12-4,.,CASSPEFNEQFF
TRBV2,TRBD1,CASAPNRGPQETQYF
TRBV5-8,.,CATTRLVEQYF
TRBV7-2,.,CASSSSRLDYEQYF
TRBV7-9,TRBD2,CASSLGGLTSGRDNEQFF
TRBV30,.,CAWSVASGNTIYF
TRBV24-1,TRBD1,CATSLTGAYEQYF
TRBV29-1,TRBD2,CSVIIAGGLIDTQYF
TRBV5-1,TRBD1,CASSLAGGQETQYF
TRBV6-1,.,CASSEQAGGLGETQYF
TRBV4-1,.,CASSRRDRFYEQYF
TRBV5-1,.,CASSPDNMNTEAFF
TRBV24-1,.,CATSDFSSDSYNEQFF
TRBV30,.,CAWSARVSSTDTQYF
TRBV18,TRBD1,CASIPGTGMADTQYF
TRBV9,TRBD2,CASSVLPSGGPTSTDTQYF
TRBV5-4,TRBD2,CASSLASGRGGQFF
TRBV7-8,TRBD2,CASSYPSGLAGGRTDTQYF
TRBV7-9,TRBD1,CASSSDRAGEQYF
TRBV3-1/TRBV3-2,.,CASSQDRLSRTDTQYF
TRBV18,TRBD2,CASSPRLAGGVDEQYF